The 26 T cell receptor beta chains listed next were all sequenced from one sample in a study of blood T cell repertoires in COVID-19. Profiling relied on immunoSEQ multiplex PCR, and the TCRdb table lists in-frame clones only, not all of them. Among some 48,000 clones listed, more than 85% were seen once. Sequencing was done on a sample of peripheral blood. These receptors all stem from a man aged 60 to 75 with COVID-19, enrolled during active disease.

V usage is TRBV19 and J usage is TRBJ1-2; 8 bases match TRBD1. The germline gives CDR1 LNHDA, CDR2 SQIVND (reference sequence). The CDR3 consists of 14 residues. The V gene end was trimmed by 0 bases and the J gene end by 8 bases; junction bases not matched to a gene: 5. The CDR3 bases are TGTGCCAGTAGTATAGAGGCAGGGGGCCGGGGCTACACCTTC. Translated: CASSIEAGGRGYTF. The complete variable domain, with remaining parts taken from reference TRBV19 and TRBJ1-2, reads DGGITQSPKYLFRKEGQNVTLSCEQNLNHDAMYWYRQDPGQGLRLIYYSQIVNDFQKGDIAEGYSVSREKKESFPLTVTSAQKNPTAFYLCASSIEAGGRGYTFGSGTRLTVV.

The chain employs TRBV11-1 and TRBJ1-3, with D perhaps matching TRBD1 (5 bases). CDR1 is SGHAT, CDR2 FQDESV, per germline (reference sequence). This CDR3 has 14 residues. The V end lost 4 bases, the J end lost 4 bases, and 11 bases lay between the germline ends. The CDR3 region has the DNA TGTGCCAGCAGCTCGGAAAGACAGGGAAACACCATATATTTT. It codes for CASSSERQGNTIYF.

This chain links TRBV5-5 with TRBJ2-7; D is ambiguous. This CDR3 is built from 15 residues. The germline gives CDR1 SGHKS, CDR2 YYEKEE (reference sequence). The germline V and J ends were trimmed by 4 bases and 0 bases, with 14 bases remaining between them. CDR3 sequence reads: CASSRSPVISYEQYF. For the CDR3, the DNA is TGTGCCAGCAGCCGGTCACCGGTGATCTCCTACGAGCAGTACTTC.

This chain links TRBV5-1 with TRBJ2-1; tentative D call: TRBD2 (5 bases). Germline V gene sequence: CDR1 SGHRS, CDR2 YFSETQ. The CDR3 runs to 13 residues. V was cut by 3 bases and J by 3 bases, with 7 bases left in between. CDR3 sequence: CASSSDYYNEQFF. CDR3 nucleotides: TGCGCCAGCAGCTCTGACTACTACAATGAGCAGTTCTTC.

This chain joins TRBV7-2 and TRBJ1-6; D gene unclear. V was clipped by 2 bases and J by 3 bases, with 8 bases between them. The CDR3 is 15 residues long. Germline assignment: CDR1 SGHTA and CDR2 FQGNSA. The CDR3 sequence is CASSLPGNYNSPLHF. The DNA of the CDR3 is TGTGCCAGCAGCTTACCCGGGAACTATAATTCACCCCTCCACTTT.

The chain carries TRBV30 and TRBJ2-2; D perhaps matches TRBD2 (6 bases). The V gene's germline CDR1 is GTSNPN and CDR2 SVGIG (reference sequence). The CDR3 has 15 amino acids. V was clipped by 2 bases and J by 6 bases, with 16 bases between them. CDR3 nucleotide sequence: TGTGCCTGGAGTAAACCCCGACTAGATCCCGGGGAGCTGTTTTTT. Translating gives CAWSKPRLDPGELFF.

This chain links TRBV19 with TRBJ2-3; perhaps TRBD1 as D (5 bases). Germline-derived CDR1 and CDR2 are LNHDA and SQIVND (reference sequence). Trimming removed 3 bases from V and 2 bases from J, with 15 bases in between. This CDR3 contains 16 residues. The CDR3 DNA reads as TGTGCCAGTAGTATGTCAGGACAAGTCCTCACAGATACGCAGTATTTT. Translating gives CASSMSGQVLTDTQYF.

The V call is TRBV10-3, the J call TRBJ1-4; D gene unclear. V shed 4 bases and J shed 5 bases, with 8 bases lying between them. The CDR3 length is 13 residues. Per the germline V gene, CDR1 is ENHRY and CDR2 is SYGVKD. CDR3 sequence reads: CAISASVNEKLFF. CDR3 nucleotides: TGTGCCATCAGTGCTTCGGTGAATGAAAAACTGTTTTTT.

The CDR3 nucleotides are TGTGCCAGCAGCTTAGGGGGTGGGGGCACCCGTTCCGAGTACTTC. Its protein product is CASSLGGGGTRSEYF. The chain has TRBV11-2 and TRBJ2-5, with D maybe TRBD1 (6 bases). The germline V and J ends were trimmed by 1 base and 12 bases, with 21 bases remaining between them. The CDR3 sequence is 15 residues long. Germline V CDR1 and CDR2: SGHAT, FQNNGV.

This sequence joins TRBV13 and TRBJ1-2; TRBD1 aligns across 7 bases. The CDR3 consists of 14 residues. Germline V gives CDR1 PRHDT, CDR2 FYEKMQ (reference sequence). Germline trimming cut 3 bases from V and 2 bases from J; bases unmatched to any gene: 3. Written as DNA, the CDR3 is TGTGCCAGCAGCTTGGGACAGATCAACTATGGCTACACCTTC. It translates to CASSLGQINYGYTF.

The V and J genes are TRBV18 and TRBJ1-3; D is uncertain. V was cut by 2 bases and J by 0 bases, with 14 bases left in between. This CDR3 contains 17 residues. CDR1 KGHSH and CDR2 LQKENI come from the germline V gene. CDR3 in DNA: TGTGCCAGCTCACCAAGGGCCGGAGGGTTCTCTGGAAACACCATATATTTT. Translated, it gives CASSPRAGGFSGNTIYF.

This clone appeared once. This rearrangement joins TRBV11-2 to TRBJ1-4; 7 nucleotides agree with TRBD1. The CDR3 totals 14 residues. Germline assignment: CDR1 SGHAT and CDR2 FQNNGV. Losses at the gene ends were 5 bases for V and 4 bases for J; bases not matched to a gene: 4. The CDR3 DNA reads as TGTGCCAGCAGCCGACAGGGCAATAATGAAAAACTGTTTTTT. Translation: CASSRQGNNEKLFF.

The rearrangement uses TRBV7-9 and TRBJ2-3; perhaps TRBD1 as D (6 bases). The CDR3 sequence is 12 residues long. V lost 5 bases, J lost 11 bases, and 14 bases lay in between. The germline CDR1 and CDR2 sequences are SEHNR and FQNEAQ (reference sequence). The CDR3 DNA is TGTGCCAGCAGCGCCACAGGGAGACTGCAGTATTTT. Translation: CASSATGRLQYF.

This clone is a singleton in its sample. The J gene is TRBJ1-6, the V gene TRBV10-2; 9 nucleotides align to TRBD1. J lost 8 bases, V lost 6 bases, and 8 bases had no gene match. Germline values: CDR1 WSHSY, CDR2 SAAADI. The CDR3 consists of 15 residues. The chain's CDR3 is CASRTDGQGYSPLHF. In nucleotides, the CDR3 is TGCGCCAGCAGAACCGACGGACAGGGGTATTCACCCCTCCACTTT.

The CDR3 bases are TGTGCCAGCAGTTTACCTGGACTAGCGGGCACAGATACGCAGTATTTT. Translating gives CASSLPGLAGTDTQYF. The chain employs TRBV28 and TRBJ2-3; 10 positions agree with TRBD2. This CDR3 has 16 residues. Germline V CDR1 and CDR2: MDHEN, SYDVKM. V lost 2 bases to trimming and J lost 1 base; unmatched junction nucleotides: 3.

This chain's CDR3 is CAWDLGSRGTEAFF. CDR3 DNA: TGTGCCTGGGACCTTGGCTCAAGGGGGACTGAAGCTTTCTTT. This chain connects TRBV30 to TRBJ1-1, with TRBD1 as a possible D gene (6 bases). This CDR3 is built from 14 residues. V was trimmed by 5 bases and J by 5 bases, leaving 18 bases between them. Germline CDR1 reads GTSNPN; CDR2 reads SVGIG (reference sequence).

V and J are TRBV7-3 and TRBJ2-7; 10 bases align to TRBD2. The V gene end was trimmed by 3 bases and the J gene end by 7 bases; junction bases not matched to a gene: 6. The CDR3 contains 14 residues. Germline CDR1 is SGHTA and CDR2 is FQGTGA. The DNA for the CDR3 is TGTGCCAGCAGCTTTAGCGGGGGGTCCCGGGAGCAGTACTTC. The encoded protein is CASSFSGGSREQYF.

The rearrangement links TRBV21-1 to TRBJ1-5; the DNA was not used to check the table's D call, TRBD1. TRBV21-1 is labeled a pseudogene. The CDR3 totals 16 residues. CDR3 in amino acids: CASSTLETTGDQPQHF. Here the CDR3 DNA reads TGTGCCAGCAGCACCTTAGAGACAACAGGGGATCAGCCCCAGCATTTT.

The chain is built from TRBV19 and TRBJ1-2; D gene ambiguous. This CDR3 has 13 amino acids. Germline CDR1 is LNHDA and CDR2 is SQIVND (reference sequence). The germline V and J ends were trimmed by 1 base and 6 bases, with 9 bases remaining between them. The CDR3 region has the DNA TGTGCCAGTAGTATAGCGCACCGCGATGGCTACACCTTC. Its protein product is CASSIAHRDGYTF.

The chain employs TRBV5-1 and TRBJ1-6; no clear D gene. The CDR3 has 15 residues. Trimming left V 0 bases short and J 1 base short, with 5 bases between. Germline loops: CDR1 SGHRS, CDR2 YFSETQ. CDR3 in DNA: TGCGCCAGCAGCTTGGACACGTCCTATAATTCACCCCTCCACTTT. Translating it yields CASSLDTSYNSPLHF.

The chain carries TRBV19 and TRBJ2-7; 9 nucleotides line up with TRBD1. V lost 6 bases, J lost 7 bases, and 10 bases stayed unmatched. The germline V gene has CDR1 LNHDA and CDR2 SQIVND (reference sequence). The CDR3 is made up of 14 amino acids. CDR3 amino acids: CASSPSGQGNEQYF. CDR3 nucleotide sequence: TGTGCCAGTAGCCCCTCGGGACAGGGCAATGAGCAGTACTTC.

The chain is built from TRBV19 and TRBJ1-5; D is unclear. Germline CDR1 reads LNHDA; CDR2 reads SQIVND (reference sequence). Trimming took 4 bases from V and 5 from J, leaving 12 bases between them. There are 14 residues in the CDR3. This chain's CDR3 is CASSRVGVDQPQHF. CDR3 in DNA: TGTGCCAGTAGTAGGGTCGGGGTGGATCAGCCCCAGCATTTT. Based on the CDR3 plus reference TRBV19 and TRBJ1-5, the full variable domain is DGGITQSPKYLFRKEGQNVTLSCEQNLNHDAMYWYRQDPGQGLRLIYYSQIVNDFQKGDIAEGYSVSREKKESFPLTVTSAQKNPTAFYLCASSRVGVDQPQHFGDGTRLSIL.

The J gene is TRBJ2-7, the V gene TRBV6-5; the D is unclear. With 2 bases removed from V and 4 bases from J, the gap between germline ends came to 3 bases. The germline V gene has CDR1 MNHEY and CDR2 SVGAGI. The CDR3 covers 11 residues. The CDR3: CASSYQYEQYF. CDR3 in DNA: TGTGCCAGCAGTTACCAATACGAGCAGTACTTC.

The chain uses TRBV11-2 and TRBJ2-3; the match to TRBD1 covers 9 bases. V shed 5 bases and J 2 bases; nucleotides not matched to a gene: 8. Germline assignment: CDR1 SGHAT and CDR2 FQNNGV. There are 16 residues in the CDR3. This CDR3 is CASSPQGAIVTDTQYF. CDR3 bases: TGTGCCAGCAGCCCACAGGGGGCGATTGTCACAGATACGCAGTATTTT.

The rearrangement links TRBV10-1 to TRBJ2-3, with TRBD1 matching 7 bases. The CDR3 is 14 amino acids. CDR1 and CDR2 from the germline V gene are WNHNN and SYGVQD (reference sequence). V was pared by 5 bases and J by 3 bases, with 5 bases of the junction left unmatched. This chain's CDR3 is CASSPRQGTDTQYF. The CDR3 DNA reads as TGCGCCAGCAGTCCCCGACAGGGAACAGATACGCAGTATTTT.

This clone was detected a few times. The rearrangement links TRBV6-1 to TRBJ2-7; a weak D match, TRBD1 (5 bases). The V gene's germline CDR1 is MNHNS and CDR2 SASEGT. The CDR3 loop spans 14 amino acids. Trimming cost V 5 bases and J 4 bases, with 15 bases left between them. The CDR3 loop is CASSYGRVAYEQYF. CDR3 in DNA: TGTGCCAGCAGTTATGGCAGGGTAGCTTACGAGCAGTACTTC.